A single sample gave rise to the 17 T cell receptor beta chains below, sequenced in a study of identical twins. TCRdb recomputed calls from the 5' RACE reads with MiXCR, one row per CDR3 protein. Of hundreds of thousands of distinct CDR3 sequences listed, around 6% were seen once; the top ten hold 1.5% to 2%. The source material was naive T cells sorted from blood. These TCRs come from a man aged 18-30 years in good health.

This rearrangement joins TRBV7-2 to TRBJ2-3, with TRBD2 matching over 8 bases. This CDR3 is built from 11 residues. CDR1 is SGHTA and CDR2 is FQGNSA in the germline V gene. V shed 8 bases and J 8 bases; nucleotides not matched to a gene: 3. The CDR3 DNA follows: TGTGCCAGCCGCCGGGGGGGTACGCAGTATTTT. It codes for CASRRGGTQYF. The whole variable domain, remainder taken from reference TRBV7-2 and TRBJ2-3, is GAGVSQSPSNKVTEKGKDVELRCDPISGHTALYWYRQSLGQGLEFLIYFQGNSAPDKSGLPSDRFSAERTGGSVSTLTIQRTQQEDSAVYLCASRRGGTQYFGPGTRLTVL.

This chain uses TRBV24-1 with TRBJ2-1, with 12 bases lining up with TRBD2. This CDR3 contains 17 residues. Germline lookup yields CDR1 KGHDR and CDR2 SFDVKD. V dropped 1 base and J dropped 5; count of bases not matched to a gene: 5. This CDR3 is CATSDLGLAGTNNEQFF. CDR3 nucleotides: TGTGCCACCAGTGATTTAGGACTAGCGGGGACGAACAATGAGCAGTTCTTC.

This clonotype was seen ten or more times. The chain links TRBV24-1 to TRBJ2-7, with a weak D call TRBD1 (6 bases). V lost 4 bases and J lost 2, with 11 bases in between. Germline V gives CDR1 KGHDR, CDR2 SFDVKD. The CDR3 contains 14 residues. The CDR3 coding sequence is TGTGCCACCAGTGACTGGGACATGACCTACGAGCAGTACGTC. Encoded protein: CATSDWDMTYEQYV.

The rearrangement uses TRBV4-1 and TRBJ1-5; D call uncertain. Trimming shortened V by 0 bases and J by 2 bases, and 8 bases separated the two germline ends. Germline CDR1 is MGHRA and CDR2 is YSYEKL. The CDR3 is 15 residues long. CDR3 protein: CASSQDRPGNQPQHF. CDR3 bases: TGCGCCAGCAGCCAAGATCGGCCAGGCAATCAGCCCCAGCATTTT.

V is TRBV7-3 and J is TRBJ2-1, with D uncertain. CDR1 and CDR2 from the germline V gene are SGHTA and FQGTGA. The CDR3 is 15 amino acids. Deletions cut 5 bases from V and 0 bases from J, with 11 bases between. In nucleotides, the CDR3 is TGTGCCAGCAGCCCCATGCAGAGCTCCTACAATGAGCAGTTCTTC. It is translated as CASSPMQSSYNEQFF.

There are many counts of this clonotype. The chain uses TRBV10-3 and TRBJ2-1, with TRBD2 matching over 7 bases. The germline V gene has CDR1 ENHRY and CDR2 SYGVKD. The CDR3 is made up of 11 amino acids. V dropped 7 bases and J dropped 10; count of bases not matched to a gene: 4. CDR3: CAINTSEEQFF. The CDR3 DNA is TGTGCCATCAACACTAGCGAAGAGCAGTTCTTC.

There are many counts of this clonotype. This chain joins TRBV20-1 and TRBJ2-1; weak D call: TRBD2 (6 bases). The germline V gene encodes CDR1 DFQATT and CDR2 SNEGSKA (reference sequence). V shed 3 bases and J shed 3 bases, with 12 bases lying between them. The CDR3 spans 14 residues. The CDR3, as DNA: TGCAGTGCTAGGGCGGAGGGACTCTACAATGAGCAGTTCTTC. This sequence encodes CSARAEGLYNEQFF.

This clonotype was counted at least ten times. The V call is TRBV6-2 or TRBV6-3, the J call TRBJ2-3, with 14 nucleotides matching TRBD2. The CDR3 contains 18 residues. Trimming took 9 bases from V and 7 from J; bases not matched to a gene: 18. CDR1 and CDR2 from the germline V gene are MNHEY and SVGEGT. CDR3 residues: CASSINPGTSGSPYTQYF. The CDR3 region has the DNA TGTGCCAGTAGCATTAATCCCGGGACTAGCGGGAGTCCGTATACGCAGTATTTT.

This clonotype has a handful of counts. This chain connects TRBV7-6 to TRBJ1-1; possible D gene TRBD1, 5 bases. CDR3 size: 15 residues. The germline CDR1 and CDR2 sequences are SGHVS and FNYEAQ. Trimming removed 6 bases from V and 1 base from J, with 15 bases in between. This CDR3 is CASSPPYRSNTEAFF. The CDR3 nucleotides read TGTGCCAGCAGTCCCCCTTACAGGTCGAACACTGAAGCTTTCTTT.

The chain joins TRBV30 to TRBJ2-1; TRBD2 agrees at 7 bases. The CDR3 is 12 residues long. V was pared by 5 bases and J by 9 bases, with 7 bases of the junction left unmatched. Germline V CDR1 and CDR2: GTSNPN, SVGIG (reference sequence). CDR3 nucleotides: TGTGCCTGGGTGGGGCGGGAGAGTGAGCAGTTCTTC. Protein sequence: CAWVGRESEQFF. Full variable domain (rest looked up from reference TRBV30 and TRBJ2-1): SQTIHQWPATLVQPVGSPLSLECTVEGTSNPNLYWYRQAAGRGLQLLFYSVGIGQISSEVPQNLSASRPQDRQFILSSKKLLLSDSGFYLCAWVGRESEQFFGPGTRLTVL.

This clonotype was observed a handful of times. As DNA, the CDR3 is TGTGCCACCAGTGACCGGGACAGCTACAATGAGCAGTTCTTC. Amino acid sequence: CATSDRDSYNEQFF. The J gene is TRBJ2-1, the V gene TRBV24-1; 7 bases fit TRBD1. V trimming: 4 bases; J trimming: 3 bases; junction bases outside the gene matches: 2. The CDR3 has 14 residues. Looked up from germline, CDR1 is KGHDR and CDR2 is SFDVKD.

In its sample, this clonotype was seen many times. The rearrangement links TRBV24-1 to TRBJ2-2; no firm D call. The CDR3 loop spans 13 amino acids. Germline V gene lookup returns CDR1 KGHDR and CDR2 SFDVKD. V gave up 6 bases and J gave up 7 bases, with 11 bases separating them. The CDR3 DNA sequence: TGTGCCACCAGTCCTACTTGGGACGGGGAGCTGTTTTTT. Its protein product is CATSPTWDGELFF.

This clonotype has more than one count but fewer than ten. The chain has TRBV25-1 and TRBJ2-1, with 11 bases lining up with TRBD2. After removal of 5 bases from V and 9 bases from J, the junction contained 9 bases not matched to a gene. Germline CDR1 and CDR2: MGHDK and SYGVNS. The CDR3 runs to 15 residues. CDR3 protein: CASSPPGLAVGEQFF. In DNA form, the CDR3 reads TGTGCCAGCAGTCCGCCGGGACTAGCGGTGGGTGAGCAGTTCTTC.

There are many counts of this clonotype. CDR3 bases: TGTGCCAGCAGTTCCGGGACAGGGTGGACCGGGGAGCTGTTTTTT. As protein: CASSSGTGWTGELFF. This rearrangement joins TRBV25-1 to TRBJ2-2; 9 bases are shared with TRBD1. This CDR3 is 15 amino acids long. Trimming removed 5 bases from V and 5 bases from J; junction bases left unmatched: 6. From germline, CDR1 is MGHDK and CDR2 SYGVNS.

This clonotype was seen repeatedly, ten times or more. The chain recombines TRBV20-1 with TRBJ1-5; TRBD1 agrees at 8 bases. The CDR3 totals 16 residues. J lost 4 bases, V lost 5 bases, and 13 bases had no gene match. Germline loops: CDR1 DFQATT, CDR2 SNEGSKA (reference sequence). The CDR3 coding sequence is TGCAGTGCTCGATCCCTCGGGACAGGTCGGAATCAGCCCCAGCATTTT. Protein sequence: CSARSLGTGRNQPQHF.

Ten or more counts support this clonotype. This chain uses TRBV29-1 with TRBJ2-3, with a possible D match to TRBD1 (5 bases). Trimming removed 4 bases from V and 3 bases from J, with 8 bases in between. CDR1 is SQVTM, CDR2 ANQGSEA, per germline. The CDR3 loop spans 12 amino acids. In DNA form, the CDR3 reads TGCAGCGTTGCCACAGGTACAGATACGCAGTATTTT. Amino acid sequence: CSVATGTDTQYF.

This clonotype was counted between two and nine times. The chain is built from TRBV30 and TRBJ2-1, with TRBD2 identical over 9 bases. The CDR3 has 14 amino acids. Germline V lookup: CDR1 GTSNPN, CDR2 SVGIG (reference sequence). Trimming took 4 bases from V and 7 from J; bases not matched to a gene: 8. DNA of the CDR3: TGTGCCTGGACGGGGCTAGCGGGGCCAAATGAGCAGTTCTTC. It is translated as CAWTGLAGPNEQFF.